This T cell receptor (beta chain) was sequenced in a study of radiation and T cells in renal cell carcinoma. Germline V gives CDR1 MNHNY, CDR2 SVGAGI (reference sequence). The CDR3 contains 14 residues. The V end was cut by 2 bases, the J end by 2 bases, with 10 bases between. Study-wide findings and caveats: From baseline, blood top tumor clonotypes peaked at 2 weeks post-radiation.

This clone came up a few times. Its antigen is currently unknown. Method: immunoSEQ multiplex PCR; TCRdb's copy keeps in-frame clones and lacks some. The table shows over 90,000 clones, with roughly 88% occurring only once. Documented time point: blood 4 weeks post-SBRT, at nephrectomy. Treatment here: 15 Gy SBRT to primary tumor, nephrectomy 4 weeks later. Nephrectomy followed 15 Gy stereotactic body radiation by 4 weeks. The sequence derives from a man in his 60s with renal cell carcinoma. The chain is built from TRBV6-6 and TRBJ2-7, with D uncertain. The material was blood, obtained from a patient whose treatment included radiotherapy and nephrectomy. CDR3 coding DNA: TGTGCCAGCAGTTACGAGCCCATCACCTACGAGCAGTACTTC. Encoded protein: CASSYEPITYEQYF.